The clone carrying this T cell receptor (beta chain) was counted between two and nine times. The antigen remains unidentified. These data come from a study of cytomegalovirus exposure and HLA in healthy donors. Both 60 Vbeta primers and 13 Jbeta primers went into the PCR. Profiled with immunoSEQ multiplex PCR; TCRdb holds only in-frame clones, not every one. This sample has about 120,000 clones, with under 85% found just once. The study, taken as a whole, reports: Researchers reported in a later analysis that common viral pathogens appeared linked to several top clusters. Researchers reported in a later analysis that a missense DCLRE1C variant was tied to TCR beta V- and J-gene trimming.

This sequence was found in a young man in good health and CMV-seropositive. Sequences were obtained from PBMCs.

The CDR3 is CASTTQGYYGYTF. As DNA, the CDR3 is TGTGCCAGTACCACACAGGGCTACTATGGCTACACCTTC. J is TRBJ1-2 and V is TRBV19, with D perhaps matching TRBD1 (6 bases). Trimming removed 7 bases at V and 3 bases at J, with 12 bases between. Germline V CDR1 and CDR2: LNHDA, SQIVND (reference sequence). This CDR3 spans 13 amino acids.